The 20 T cell receptor beta chains presented below share a single source sample, sequenced in a study of identical twins. MiXCR, applied by TCRdb to the 5' RACE reads, yields one record per CDR3 protein. The data contain 450,000 or so distinct CDR3 sequences, approximately 14% of them seen just once; the ten biggest clones take up around 0.52%. This sample was also put to use in a study of yellow fever vaccine responses in identical twins.

Source material: CD4+ T cells sorted from blood. The receptor set was obtained from a woman aged 18-35 years in good health.

This clonotype turned up a few times. The rearrangement uses TRBV6-1 and TRBJ2-7; D is perhaps TRBD1 (6 bases). Germline CDR1 is MNHNS and CDR2 is SASEGT. V was pared by 4 bases and J by 3 bases, with 16 bases between. The CDR3 totals 15 residues. The CDR3 coding sequence is TGTGCCAGCAGTGCGACGGACAGAATCGGCTACGAGCAGTACTTC. Protein sequence: CASSATDRIGYEQYF.

The rearrangement uses TRBV6-1 and TRBJ2-3, with 8 positions matching TRBD2. Trimming cost V 7 bases and J 4 bases; bases outside gene matches: 10. This CDR3 is built from 15 residues. Germline V lookup: CDR1 MNHNS, CDR2 SASEGT. The CDR3 protein is CASTPVSGSSDTQYF. CDR3 nucleotides: TGTGCCAGCACCCCGGTGAGCGGGAGCTCAGATACGCAGTATTTT.

A word on this clonotype: A read error may produce the germline difference seen at one junction end. The chain carries TRBV28 and TRBJ2-7, with 8 bases that match TRBD2. CDR1 is MDHEN and CDR2 is SYDVKM in the germline V gene. This CDR3 has 12 amino acids. CDR3 amino acids: CASSLSATSVKF. The CDR3, as DNA: TGTGCCAGCAGTTTATCTGCGACTAGCGTCAAATTC.

The chain combines TRBV10-3 with TRBJ2-5, with TRBD1 matching 11 bases. The CDR3 contains 15 residues. Germline CDR1 reads ENHRY; CDR2 reads SYGVKD. V lost 6 bases to trimming and J lost 3 bases; unmatched junction nucleotides: 6. The DNA of the CDR3 is TGTGCCATCAGCCCGGGACAGGGGGGAGAAGAGACCCAGTACTTC. It yields the protein CAISPGQGGEETQYF.

Ten or more counts support this clonotype. The chain has TRBV29-1 and TRBJ2-3, with TRBD1 matching 7 bases. Trimming removed 6 bases from V and 4 bases from J; junction bases left unmatched: 13. This CDR3 spans 15 amino acids. Germline assignment: CDR1 SQVTM and CDR2 ANQGSEA. This CDR3 reads CSVPKRGRDSDTQYF. CDR3 DNA: TGCAGCGTCCCGAAGAGGGGGCGAGACTCAGATACGCAGTATTTT.

V usage is TRBV3-1 and J usage is TRBJ2-5; D call uncertain. Deletions cut 0 bases from V and 3 bases from J, with 14 bases between. This CDR3 comprises 16 residues. Germline V CDR1 and CDR2: LGHDT, YNNKEL (reference sequence). Here the CDR3 DNA reads TGTGCCAGCAGCCAAGAGTGGTCGTCGAAGAAAGAGACCCAGTACTTC. Its translation: CASSQEWSSKKETQYF.

This chain connects TRBV3-1 to TRBJ1-4; tentatively, D is TRBD1 (5 bases). The V end lost 2 bases, the J end lost 8 bases, and 15 bases lay between the germline ends. The CDR3 totals 15 residues. The germline V gene has CDR1 LGHDT and CDR2 YNNKEL (reference sequence). The CDR3 loop is CASSQRVGEGEKLFF. CDR3 nucleotide sequence: TGTGCCAGCAGCCAACGTGTTGGGGAGGGGGAAAAACTGTTTTTT.

The rearrangement joins TRBV3-1 to TRBJ2-3; D gene uncertain. The germline CDR1 and CDR2 sequences are LGHDT and YNNKEL (reference sequence). This CDR3 is 13 amino acids long. Between the trimmed V and J ends, which lost 0 bases and 14 bases, there was a span of 15 bases. CDR3 in DNA: TGTGCCAGCAGCCAAGATCTTAGAGGCTGGAGGTATTTT. Residues: CASSQDLRGWRYF.

This chain uses TRBV20-1 with TRBJ2-2; D gene ambiguous. The CDR3 consists of 13 residues. The V gene's germline CDR1 is DFQATT and CDR2 SNEGSKA (reference sequence). V was shortened by 3 bases and J by 6 bases, with 11 bases between the two germline ends. DNA of the CDR3: TGCAGTGCTAGCGGAGATAAACCCGGGGAGCTGTTTTTT. It is translated as CSASGDKPGELFF.

The chain recombines TRBV5-1 with TRBJ2-7; tentatively, D is TRBD1 or TRBD2 (5 bases each). Germline CDR1 and CDR2: SGHRS and YFSETQ. With 1 base removed from V and 2 bases from J, the gap between germline ends came to 16 bases. The length of the CDR3 is 16 residues. The CDR3 is CASSLRGGSATYEQYF. The CDR3 DNA reads as TGCGCCAGCAGCTTGCGGGGCGGATCCGCGACCTACGAGCAGTACTTC.

This chain uses TRBV9 with TRBJ2-3; 10 nucleotides align to TRBD1. This CDR3 contains 16 residues. V trimming: 4 bases; J trimming: 0 bases; junction bases outside the gene matches: 5. Germline V gives CDR1 SGDLS, CDR2 YYNGEE. The CDR3 spells CASSTRQGASTDTQYF. In DNA, the CDR3 is TGTGCCAGCAGCACCCGACAGGGGGCTAGCACAGATACGCAGTATTTT.

The chain joins TRBV5-1 to TRBJ2-1; maybe TRBD2 (6 bases). Germline CDR1 is SGHRS and CDR2 is YFSETQ. V lost 0 bases and J 0 bases, leaving 10 bases between the germline ends. The CDR3 runs 16 residues. Written as DNA, the CDR3 is TGCGCCAGCAGCTTGGCGGGACTCCACTCCTACAATGAGCAGTTCTTC. Protein product: CASSLAGLHSYNEQFF.

The chain employs TRBV3-1 and TRBJ2-2, with 12 bases identical to TRBD2. Germline values: CDR1 LGHDT, CDR2 YNNKEL (reference sequence). The CDR3 length is 17 residues. V shed 2 bases and J 1 base; nucleotides not matched to a gene: 2. The CDR3 here is CASSQRGLAGNTGELFF. The CDR3 coding sequence is TGTGCCAGCAGCCAAAGGGGACTAGCGGGGAACACCGGGGAGCTGTTTTTT. The full variable domain, its missing parts supplied by reference TRBV3-1 and TRBJ2-2, is DTAVSQTPKYLVTQMGNDKSIKCEQNLGHDTMYWYKQDSKKFLKIMFSYNNKELIINETVPNRFSPKSPDKAHLNLHINSLELGDSAVYFCASSQRGLAGNTGELFFGEGSRLTVL.

This clonotype was seen a handful of times. This chain connects TRBV5-1 to TRBJ2-1; TRBD1 might be the D (7 bases). This CDR3 is 14 amino acids long. The V gene's germline CDR1 is SGHRS and CDR2 YFSETQ. V lost 7 bases and J 8 bases, leaving 19 bases between the germline ends. The CDR3 spells CASAGGGAAHEQFF. CDR3 in DNA: TGCGCCAGCGCTGGAGGGGGCGCCGCCCATGAGCAGTTCTTC.

This clonotype was detected only a few times. This chain joins TRBV19 and TRBJ1-5, with 7 positions matching TRBD1. V was pared by 7 bases and J by 5 bases, with 14 bases of the junction left unmatched. The CDR3 totals 16 residues. Germline loops: CDR1 LNHDA, CDR2 SQIVND (reference sequence). The CDR3 loop is CASKNQTGKGHQPQHF. The CDR3 region has the DNA TGTGCCAGTAAAAACCAGACAGGGAAGGGGCATCAGCCCCAGCATTTT.

The chain has TRBV5-1 and TRBJ1-4, with D unresolved. CDR3 length equals 14 residues. The germline gives CDR1 SGHRS, CDR2 YFSETQ. Trimming stripped 0 bases from V and 9 bases from J, with 12 bases between. This chain's CDR3 is CASSLGGFGQKLFF. The CDR3 bases are TGCGCCAGCAGCTTGGGTGGGTTCGGGCAAAAACTGTTTTTT.

The chain couples TRBV5-5 to TRBJ1-5; unclear D gene. V lost 1 base, J lost 4 bases, and 15 bases lay in between. This CDR3 has 16 residues. CDR1 SGHKS and CDR2 YYEKEE come from the germline V gene (reference sequence). CDR3 nucleotides: TGTGCCAGCAGCTTGTATTCGGCAGTTCTTAATCAGCCCCAGCATTTT. Protein product: CASSLYSAVLNQPQHF.

The chain combines TRBV4-2 with TRBJ2-7, with 8 bases that match TRBD1. Germline V gives CDR1 LGHNA, CDR2 YNFKEQ. The CDR3 covers 15 residues. J was trimmed by 5 bases and V by 4 bases; bases with no gene match: 10. CDR3 nucleotides: TGTGCCAGCAGCCTCGGACAGGGACAACGGGACGAGCAGTACTTC. Translated, it gives CASSLGQGQRDEQYF.

This clonotype was observed a few times. The rearrangement uses TRBV7-9 and TRBJ2-1, with 11 positions matching TRBD2. This CDR3 has 17 amino acids. Looked up from germline, CDR1 is SEHNR and CDR2 is FQNEAQ (reference sequence). J lost 7 bases, V lost 5 bases, and 13 bases had no gene match. The DNA of the CDR3 is TGTGCCAGCAGCCCCCGTGTGATAGCGGGGGGGAGAAATGAGCAGTTCTTC. It encodes CASSPRVIAGGRNEQFF.

This clonotype was observed a handful of times. The J gene is TRBJ2-5, the V gene TRBV28; a weak D match, TRBD2 (5 bases). The CDR3 runs 13 residues. In germline, CDR1 is MDHEN, CDR2 SYDVKM. V lost 3 bases to trimming and J lost 4 bases, with 9 bases between them. The CDR3 is CASSFQRRETQYF. CDR3 in DNA: TGTGCCAGCAGTTTCCAGCGGCGAGAGACCCAGTACTTC. Using reference TRBV28 and TRBJ2-5 for the parts outside the CDR3, the full variable domain is DVKVTQSSRYLVKRTGEKVFLECVQDMDHENMFWYRQDPGLGLRLIYFSYDVKMKEKGDIPEGYSVSREKKERFSLILESASTNQTSMYLCASSFQRRETQYFGPGTRLLVL.